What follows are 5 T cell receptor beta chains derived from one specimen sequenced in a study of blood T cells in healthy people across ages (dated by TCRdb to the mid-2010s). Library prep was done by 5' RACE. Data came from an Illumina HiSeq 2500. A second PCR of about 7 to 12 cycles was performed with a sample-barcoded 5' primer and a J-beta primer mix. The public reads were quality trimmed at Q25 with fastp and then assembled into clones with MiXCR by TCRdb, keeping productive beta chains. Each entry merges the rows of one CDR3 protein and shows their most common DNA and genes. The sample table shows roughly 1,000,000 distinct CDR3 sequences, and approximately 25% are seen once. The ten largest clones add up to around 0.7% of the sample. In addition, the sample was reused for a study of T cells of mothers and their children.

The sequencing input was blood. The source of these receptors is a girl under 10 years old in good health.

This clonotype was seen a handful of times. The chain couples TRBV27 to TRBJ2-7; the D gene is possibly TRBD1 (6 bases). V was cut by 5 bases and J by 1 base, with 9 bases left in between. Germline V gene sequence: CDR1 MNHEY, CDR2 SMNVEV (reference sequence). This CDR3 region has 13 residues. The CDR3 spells CASSRQESYEQYF. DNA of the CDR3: TGTGCCAGCAGTCGACAGGAATCCTACGAGCAGTACTTC.

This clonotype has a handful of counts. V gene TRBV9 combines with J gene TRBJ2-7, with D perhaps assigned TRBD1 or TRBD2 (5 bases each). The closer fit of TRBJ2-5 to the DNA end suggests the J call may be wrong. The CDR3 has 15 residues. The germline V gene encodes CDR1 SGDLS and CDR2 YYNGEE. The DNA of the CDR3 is TGTGCCAGCAGCGTACGAGGTATGGGGGTAGAGACCCAGTACTTC. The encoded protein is CASSVRGMGVETQYF.

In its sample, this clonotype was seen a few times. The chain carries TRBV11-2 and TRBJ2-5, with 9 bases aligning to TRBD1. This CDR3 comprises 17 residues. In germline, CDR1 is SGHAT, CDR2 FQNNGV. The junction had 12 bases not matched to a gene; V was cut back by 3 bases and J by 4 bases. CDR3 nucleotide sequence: TGTGCCAGCAGCTTCGATGTGGGGACAGGGAAAGGAGAGACCCAGTACTTC. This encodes CASSFDVGTGKGETQYF.

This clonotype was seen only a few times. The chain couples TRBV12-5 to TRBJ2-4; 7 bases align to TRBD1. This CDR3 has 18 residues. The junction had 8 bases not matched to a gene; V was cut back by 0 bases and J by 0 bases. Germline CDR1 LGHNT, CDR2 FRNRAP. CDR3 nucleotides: TGTGCTAGTGGTTTGGTACTGGAGGACAGGATAGCCAAAAACATTCAGTACTTC. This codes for CASGLVLEDRIAKNIQYF.

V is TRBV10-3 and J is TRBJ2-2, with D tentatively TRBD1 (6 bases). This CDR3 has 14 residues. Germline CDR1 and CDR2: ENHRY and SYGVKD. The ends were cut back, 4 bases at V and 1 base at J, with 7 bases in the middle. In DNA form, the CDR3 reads TGTGCCATCAGTGGGACAGAGAACACCGGGGAGCTGTTTTTT. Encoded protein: CAISGTENTGELFF.